This TCR beta chain comes out of a study of cytomegalovirus exposure and HLA in healthy donors. Method: immunoSEQ multiplex PCR; TCRdb's copy keeps in-frame clones and lacks some. The sample records some 150,000 clones, around 90% being singletons. Donors were drawn from the roughly 130-subject validation cohort, separate from the roughly 700-subject first cohort. This clone has only a few counts. Its antigen is not identified. Study findings and constraints: Within the 120 or so validation repertoires, first-cohort TCR clusters tended to co-occur, according to a later analysis. 164 TCR beta chains were listed as cytomegalovirus-associated.

The CDR3 is 14 residues long. Germline CDR1 MRHNA, CDR2 SNTAGT. The V segment lost 8 bases and the J segment 0 bases; nucleotides outside the gene matches: 5. The chain recombines TRBV6-4 with TRBJ2-3, with 7 bases fitting TRBD2. The TCR originated in a man between 18 and 35 years old in good health and CMV-seropositive. Sequencing was carried out using PBMCs. CDR3 in DNA: TGTGCCAGCGCCGCAGCGGGGAGCACAGATACGCAGTATTTT. This encodes CASAAAGSTDTQYF.